This note documents a single TCR beta chain sequence. The antigen this receptor binds is unknown. One base away there is no much larger clone; base qualities are not given. The immunoSEQ Assay, a bias-controlled multiplex PCR, was used to amplify TCRbeta CDR3 regions from genomic DNA. Turning to the authors' computational methods: The number of nucleated cells in each sample was estimated by amplification of reference gene primers within the assay. Sequence reads were collapsed and filtered to measure the absolute abundance of every unique TCRbeta CDR3 rearrangement. For each sample, productive Simpson clonality was calculated by taking the square root of Simpson's diversity index across productive rearrangements. TCRdb obtained this table from immuneACCESS and retained in-frame rearrangements with V and J assigned. These tables miss some clones; where compared with another copy, unresolved V genes account for less than half of the shortfall, and the remainder is unexplained. V and J calls and clone size are as listed in that table; D and trimming were resolved from the DNA. Across this sample there are about 230,000 clones, with around 78% seen only once. Approximately 2.5% of the sample is in the top ten clones.

These data originate in a study of blood T cell repertoires in COVID-19 (dated by TCRdb to the early 2020s). For the wider study: Samples covering the acute and convalescent phases of COVID-19 were provided by collaborators in the United States, Italy and Spain. The prospective study material was composed of cDNA or gDNA derived from T cells, B-cell-depleted T cells, or PBMCs. The dataset comprised deeply sampled blood TCRbeta repertoires from subjects exposed to, actively infected with, or recovered from COVID-19. The repertoires were released in a freely available public database intended as a resource for research on the immune response to SARS-CoV-2. The samples were drawn from two sources: the first 160 participants of the ongoing ImmuneRACE study, and fewer than 1,500 subjects contributed by 6 global collaborators. Sample metadata almost always included a de-identified subject ID, COVID-19 status, age in years and sex. Where HLA class I and class II types were available, the types were taken from metadata supplied by the sample provider, not from assay-based typing.

Paper-wide results and their limitations: The quantity of clinical and demographic metadata differed by source and by participant and was supplied without curation.

The collaborating institutions used their own protocols to collect whole blood in K2EDTA tubes. For TCRbeta analysis, collaborators shipped samples as frozen whole blood, isolated PBMCs, or DNA extracted from either of those sample types. V trim: 3 bases; J trim: 5 bases; unmatched bases: 4. Reading the germline V gene (reference sequence) gives CDR1 MNHEY and CDR2 SMNVEV. Including the terminal cysteine and phenylalanine, the CDR3 comprises 13 residues. Only CDR3 DNA is held: 39 bases, read in frame from base 1. The sequencing input was peripheral blood. This TCR derives from a woman aged 70-85 years with active or convalescent COVID-19. The chain joins TRBV27 to TRBJ2-7; TRBD1 lines up with 7 middle nucleotides. The nucleotide sequence is given as TGTGCCAGCAGTTTCGTAAGGGGGCACGAGCAGTACTTC. Protein translation: CASSFVRGHEQYF.